Given below is one T cell receptor (beta chain) in context. This table comes from immunoSEQ multiplex PCR, and its TCRdb copy is limited to in-frame clones, with some not included. The top ten hold under 1.3% of the sample, which has 300,000 to 450,000 clones, roughly 84% seen once. This specimen comes from a study of blood T cell repertoires in COVID-19. V was clipped by 5 bases and J by 2 bases, with 15 bases between them. Germline V lookup: CDR1 KGHDR, CDR2 SFDVKD. This CDR3 spans 15 amino acids. Participant age was about 18 to 89 years, and participants resided in around 24 US areas. The recovered donors of Cohort 3 showed two negative PCRs, clearance, or symptom resolution.

The TCR was taken from a woman in her thirties who had recovered from COVID-19. The specimen was PBMCs or T cells enriched from blood (not recorded which). The V and J genes are TRBV24-1 and TRBJ2-7; maybe TRBD1 (6 bases). The CDR3 loop is CATSGSGTPAYEQYF. For the CDR3, the DNA is TGTGCCACCAGTGGATCCGGGACACCAGCCTACGAGCAGTACTTC.